Each of the 8 T cell receptor beta chains below was sequenced from the same sample in a study of T-cell memory formation after mild COVID-19. Each CDR3 protein gets one entry after TCRdb re-called the 5' RACE reads with MiXCR. The top ten hold roughly 21% of the sample, which has 300,000 to 350,000 distinct CDR3 sequences, roughly a fifth seen once. What was sequenced was PBMCs or a T cell subset sorted from them (not recorded which). The origin of the receptors is a man aged 18-30 years who had mild COVID-19 (a few samples of this study predate the infection). Cell type and time point are not known.

This chain uses TRBV10-3 with TRBJ1-1; no firm D call. V gave up 4 bases and J gave up 0 bases, with 12 bases separating them. The germline gives CDR1 ENHRY, CDR2 SYGVKD. The CDR3 extends over 15 amino acids. The CDR3 nucleotides are TGTGCCATCAGTGTTAGCACAGAAATGAACACTGAAGCTTTCTTT. Residues: CAISVSTEMNTEAFF.

This clonotype was seen repeatedly, ten times or more. An end of the junction differs from the germline gene, which may be a read error. The gene calls are TRBV25-1 and TRBJ2-5, with D hard to call. This CDR3 has 10 residues. Germline V CDR1 and CDR2: MGHDK, SYGVNS. The CDR3 DNA follows: TGTGCCAGTAGTGGGGAGACCCAGTACTTC. This gives the protein CASSGETQYF.

The table lists this clonotype with a few counts. The V call is TRBV7-9, the J call TRBJ2-3; TRBD2 matches 8 bases. Trimming at V came to 5 bases and at J to 4 bases, leaving 5 bases not matched to a gene. This CDR3 has 14 residues. Germline loops: CDR1 SEHNR, CDR2 FQNEAQ (reference sequence). CDR3 loop: CASSPGTSSDTQYF. The CDR3 DNA reads TGTGCCAGCAGCCCTGGGACTAGTTCAGATACGCAGTATTTT.

The rearrangement links TRBV5-1 to TRBJ2-2; no clear D gene. The germline V gene has CDR1 SGHRS and CDR2 YFSETQ. The CDR3 runs 13 residues. The germline V and J ends were trimmed by 5 bases and 6 bases, with 11 bases remaining between them. Written as DNA, the CDR3 is TGCGCCAGCAGGGTCCAGCCTTCCGGGGAGCTGTTTTTT. It specifies CASRVQPSGELFF.

This clonotype was observed a few times. The junction differs from germline at one of its ends, possibly a read error. This CDR3 reads CASSAPGGVWF. The CDR3 region has the DNA TGTGCCAGCAGTGCCCCCGGGGGGGTCTGGTTC. The chain combines TRBV28 with TRBJ2-5; the match to TRBD2 covers 8 bases. Germline-derived CDR1 and CDR2 are MDHEN and SYDVKM. The CDR3 is 11 amino acids.

The genes are TRBV7-3 and TRBJ2-3; a weak D match, TRBD1 (6 bases). CDR3 length: 15 amino acids. Trimming stripped 4 bases from V and 4 bases from J, with 15 bases between. Germline CDR1 SGHTA, CDR2 FQGTGA. CDR3 region: CASSSDSSAPDTQYF. The CDR3, as DNA: TGTGCCAGCAGCTCGGACAGTTCGGCCCCAGATACGCAGTATTTT.

The chain uses TRBV5-1 and TRBJ2-7, with no clear D. V was cut by 7 bases and J by 6 bases, with 8 bases left in between. Per germline, CDR1 SGHRS and CDR2 YFSETQ. CDR3 length: 10 amino acids. The CDR3 DNA reads TGCGCCAGCCTCCGGGCCGAGCAGTACGTC. It yields the protein CASLRAEQYV.

This clonotype has just a few counts. The genes are TRBV7-2 and TRBJ1-2; D is uncertain. Germline V CDR1 and CDR2: SGHTA, FQGNSA. CDR3 length equals 14 residues. The V and J ends lost 5 bases and 2 bases respectively, with 12 bases between them. CDR3 amino acids: CASSPTTSNYGYTF. The CDR3 nucleotides read TGTGCCAGCAGCCCAACGACCTCGAACTATGGCTACACCTTC.